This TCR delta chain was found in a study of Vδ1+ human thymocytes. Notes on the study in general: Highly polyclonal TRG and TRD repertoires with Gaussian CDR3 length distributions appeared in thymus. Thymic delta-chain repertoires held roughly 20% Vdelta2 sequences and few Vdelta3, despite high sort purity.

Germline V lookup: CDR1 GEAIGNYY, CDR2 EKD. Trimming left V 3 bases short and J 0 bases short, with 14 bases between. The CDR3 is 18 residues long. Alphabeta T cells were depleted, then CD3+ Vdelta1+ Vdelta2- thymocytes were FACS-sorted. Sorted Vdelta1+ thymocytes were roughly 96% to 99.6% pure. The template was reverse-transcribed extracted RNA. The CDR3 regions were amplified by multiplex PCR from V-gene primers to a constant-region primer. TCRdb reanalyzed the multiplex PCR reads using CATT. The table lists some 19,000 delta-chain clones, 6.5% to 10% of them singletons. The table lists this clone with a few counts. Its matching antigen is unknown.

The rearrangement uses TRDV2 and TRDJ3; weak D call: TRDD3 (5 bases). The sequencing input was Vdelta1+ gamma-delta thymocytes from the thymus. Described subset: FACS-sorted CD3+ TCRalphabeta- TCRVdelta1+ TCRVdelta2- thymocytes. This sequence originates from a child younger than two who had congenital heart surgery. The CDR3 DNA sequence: TGTGCCTGTGACCCCGGGGGCCCTCGCTCCTGGGACACCCGACAGATGTTTTTC. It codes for CACDPGGPRSWDTRQMFF.